Presented here are 14 T cell receptor beta chains from one specimen sequenced in a study of T cells of healthy individuals. TCRdb reprocessed the 5' RACE reads via MiXCR and lists one record per CDR3 protein. Of around 83,000 distinct CDR3 sequences listed, roughly 5.1% are singletons. These receptor sequences come from a female donor in good health.

There are a few counts of this clonotype. The genes are TRBV12-3 or TRBV12-4 and TRBJ1-1; possible D gene TRBD1, 6 bases. This CDR3 comprises 14 residues. V dropped 7 bases and J dropped 3 bases, with 15 bases sitting between them. The DNA of the CDR3 is TGTGCCAGCATCAACAGGGAAGTGTACACTGAAGCTTTCTTT. Protein product: CASINREVYTEAFF.

The table lists this clonotype with many counts. The V call is TRBV28, the J call TRBJ1-2, with D unresolved. Between the trimmed V and J ends, which lost 3 bases and 1 base, there was a span of 15 bases. The CDR3 runs to 16 residues. Germline loops: CDR1 MDHEN, CDR2 SYDVKM. CDR3: CASSFIAPAGNYGYTF. CDR3 DNA sequence: TGTGCCAGCAGTTTTATTGCCCCTGCGGGTAACTATGGCTACACCTTC.

This clonotype has a count of ten or more. V and J are TRBV6-2 or TRBV6-3 and TRBJ2-7, with D possibly matching TRBD1 (5 bases). Looked up from germline, CDR1 is MNHEY and CDR2 is SVGEGT. V was shortened by 2 bases and J by 0 bases, with 14 bases between the two germline ends. The CDR3 loop spans 16 amino acids. The CDR3 here is CASSYPTSGYSYEQYF. CDR3 sequence (DNA): TGTGCCAGCAGTTACCCAACCTCAGGGTACTCCTACGAGCAGTACTTC.

This clonotype was seen at least ten times. The gene calls are TRBV10-3 and TRBJ2-1; 7 nucleotides agree with TRBD1. Germline CDR1 reads ENHRY; CDR2 reads SYGVKD. J was trimmed by 6 bases and V by 0 bases; bases with no gene match: 2. This CDR3 region has 14 residues. The CDR3 sequence: CAISESGTANEQFF. The DNA for the CDR3 is TGTGCCATCAGTGAGTCCGGGACAGCCAATGAGCAGTTCTTC.

This rearrangement joins TRBV5-6 to TRBJ1-2; a possible D gene is TRBD1 (5 bases). Trimming removed 2 bases from V and 4 bases from J, with 9 bases in between. Germline-derived CDR1 and CDR2 are SGHDT and YYEEEE. The CDR3 loop spans 13 amino acids. The chain's CDR3 is CASSLRGAYGYTF. The CDR3 DNA reads as TGTGCCAGCAGCTTAAGGGGCGCCTATGGCTACACCTTC.

This clonotype was detected ten times or more. The chain joins TRBV12-3 or TRBV12-4 to TRBJ2-1; no clear D gene. V lost 6 bases to trimming and J lost 10 bases, with 13 bases between them. The CDR3 is 12 amino acids. The CDR3 coding sequence is TGTGCCAGCAGAACAGCAGGTAACGAGCAGTTCTTC. This codes for CASRTAGNEQFF.

This clonotype was seen repeatedly, ten times or more. The chain combines TRBV10-3 with TRBJ2-7; D may be TRBD2 (5 bases). CDR1 is ENHRY and CDR2 is SYGVKD in the germline V gene. The V and J ends lost 1 base and 1 base respectively, with 11 bases between them. The CDR3 runs to 15 residues. CDR3 nucleotides: TGTGCCATCAGTGAGTATGACGGGAAATCCTACGAGCAGTACTTC. Its protein is CAISEYDGKSYEQYF.

This clonotype occurred many times. CDR3 in amino acids: CASSMHREVGEQFF. The CDR3 coding sequence is TGTGCCAGTAGTATGCACCGGGAGGTGGGTGAGCAGTTCTTC. The chain has TRBV19 and TRBJ2-1; 7 bases map to TRBD2. CDR1 LNHDA and CDR2 SQIVND come from the germline V gene (reference sequence). The CDR3 length is 14 residues. With V trimmed by 3 bases and J by 9 bases, 8 bases remained unmatched.

This clonotype was seen a few times. V gene TRBV1 combines with J gene TRBJ2-7. TRBV1 is shown as a pseudogene. This CDR3 is built from 14 residues. The CDR3 reads CTSSQVRIFWEQYF. The CDR3 nucleotides are TGCACCAGCAGCCAAGTACGGATTTTTTGGGAGCAGTACTTC.

This clonotype was recorded many times. The chain links TRBV7-3 to TRBJ2-7; 12 bases line up with TRBD2. Germline assignment: CDR1 SGHTA and CDR2 FQGTGA. This CDR3 is 16 amino acids long. V trimming: 5 bases; J trimming: 2 bases; junction bases outside the gene matches: 7. The CDR3 nucleotides read TGTGCCAGCAGCCTCGAACTAGCGGGAGGCCCCTACGAGCAGTACTTC. This gives the protein CASSLELAGGPYEQYF.

This clonotype showed up just a few times. The rearrangement joins TRBV4-2 to TRBJ1-4; the D is unclear. The CDR3 sequence is 15 residues long. V lost 1 base, J lost 7 bases, and 13 bases lay in between. CDR1 is LGHNA and CDR2 is YNFKEQ in the germline V gene. CDR3 loop: CASSQGFDRGEKLFF. Here the CDR3 DNA reads TGTGCCAGCAGCCAAGGTTTTGACCGAGGTGAAAAACTGTTTTTT.

This clonotype is medium-sized. This chain joins TRBV6-2 or TRBV6-3 and TRBJ2-7; 8 positions agree with TRBD1. Germline V gene data show CDR1 as MNHEY and CDR2 as SVGEGT. The CDR3 contains 15 residues. V trimming: 6 bases; J trimming: 2 bases; junction bases outside the gene matches: 9. The CDR3 sequence: CASRTGTGETYEQYF. CDR3 nucleotide sequence: TGTGCCAGCAGAACCGGGACAGGAGAAACCTACGAGCAGTACTTC.

This clonotype showed up many times. V gene TRBV28 combines with J gene TRBJ1-5; tentative D call: TRBD1 (5 bases). CDR3 size: 17 residues. V was trimmed by 2 bases and J by 3 bases, leaving 17 bases between them. Germline V gene data show CDR1 as MDHEN and CDR2 as SYDVKM. Here the CDR3 reads CASSLRAQGTANQPQHF. The CDR3 DNA is TGTGCCAGCAGTTTAAGGGCCCAGGGAACCGCCAATCAGCCCCAGCATTTT.

This clonotype was observed many times. The chain couples TRBV29-1 to TRBJ2-7, with 8 bases that match TRBD2. The CDR3 consists of 14 residues. Trimming took 5 bases from V and 4 from J; bases not matched to a gene: 10. In germline, CDR1 is SQVTM, CDR2 ANQGSEA. In nucleotides, the CDR3 is TGCAGCGTTCCGAGCGGGAGTGGGGGTTACGAGCAGTACTTC. Its protein product is CSVPSGSGGYEQYF.